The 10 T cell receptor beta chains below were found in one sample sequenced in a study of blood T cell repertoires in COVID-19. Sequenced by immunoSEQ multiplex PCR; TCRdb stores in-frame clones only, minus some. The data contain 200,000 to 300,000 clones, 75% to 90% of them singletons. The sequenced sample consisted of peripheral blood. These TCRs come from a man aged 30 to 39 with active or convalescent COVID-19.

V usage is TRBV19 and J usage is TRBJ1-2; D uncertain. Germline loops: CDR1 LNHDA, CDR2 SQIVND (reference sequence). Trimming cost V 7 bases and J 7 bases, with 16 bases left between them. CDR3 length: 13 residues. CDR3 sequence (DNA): TGTGCCAGTACCACGAATAGTCGACTTGGCTACACCTTC. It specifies CASTTNSRLGYTF.

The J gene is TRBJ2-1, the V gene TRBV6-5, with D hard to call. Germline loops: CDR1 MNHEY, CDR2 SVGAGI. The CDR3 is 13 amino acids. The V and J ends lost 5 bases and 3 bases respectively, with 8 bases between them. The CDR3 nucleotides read TGTGCCAGCAGTCCCCTTAGCTACAATGAGCAGTTCTTC. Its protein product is CASSPLSYNEQFF.

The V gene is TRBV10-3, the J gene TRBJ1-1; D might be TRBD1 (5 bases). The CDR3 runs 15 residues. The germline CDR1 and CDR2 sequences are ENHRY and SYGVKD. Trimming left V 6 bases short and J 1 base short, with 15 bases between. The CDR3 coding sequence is TGTGCCATCAGCCCAGGGTTTTCCGAGAACACTGAAGCTTTCTTT. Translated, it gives CAISPGFSENTEAFF.

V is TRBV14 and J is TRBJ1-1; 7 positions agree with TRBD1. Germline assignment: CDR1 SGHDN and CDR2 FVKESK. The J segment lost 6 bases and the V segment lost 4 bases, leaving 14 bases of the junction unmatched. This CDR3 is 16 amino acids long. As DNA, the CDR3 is TGTGCCAGCAGCCCCTCCAAACAGGGGTCGATGCCTGAAGCTTTCTTT. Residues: CASSPSKQGSMPEAFF.

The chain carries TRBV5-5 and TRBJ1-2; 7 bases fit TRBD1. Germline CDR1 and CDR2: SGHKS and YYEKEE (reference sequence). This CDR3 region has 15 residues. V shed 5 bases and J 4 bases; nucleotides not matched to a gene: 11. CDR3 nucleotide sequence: TGTGCCAGCAGTCCCCGGGACAGTTCTTCCTATGGCTACACCTTC. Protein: CASSPRDSSSYGYTF.

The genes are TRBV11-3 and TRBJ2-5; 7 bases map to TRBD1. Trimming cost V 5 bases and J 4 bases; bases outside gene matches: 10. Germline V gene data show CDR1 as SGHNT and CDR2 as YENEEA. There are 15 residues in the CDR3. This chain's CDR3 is CASSQGQWGLETQYF. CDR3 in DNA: TGTGCCAGCAGCCAGGGACAGTGGGGCTTAGAGACCCAGTACTTC.

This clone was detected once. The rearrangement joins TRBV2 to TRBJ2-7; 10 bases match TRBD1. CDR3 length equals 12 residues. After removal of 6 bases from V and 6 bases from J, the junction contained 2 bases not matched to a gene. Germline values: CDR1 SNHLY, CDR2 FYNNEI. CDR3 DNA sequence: TGTGCCAGCAGGGGACAGGGGAGCGAGCAGTACTTC. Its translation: CASRGQGSEQYF.

The CDR3 coding sequence is TGTGCCAGCAGTGAAGCTCTCGGTTCTCACGAGACCCAGTACTTC. Translating it yields CASSEALGSHETQYF. The chain carries TRBV6-1 and TRBJ2-5; D is unclear. CDR1 and CDR2 from the germline V gene are MNHNS and SASEGT. V lost 0 bases and J lost 5, with 13 bases in between. The CDR3 extends over 15 amino acids.

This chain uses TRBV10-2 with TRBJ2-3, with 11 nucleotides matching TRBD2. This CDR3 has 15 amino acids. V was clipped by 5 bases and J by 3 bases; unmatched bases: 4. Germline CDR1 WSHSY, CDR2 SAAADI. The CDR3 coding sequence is TGCGCCAGCAGTCTAGCGGGGGGTCGGACAGATACGCAGTATTTT. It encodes CASSLAGGRTDTQYF.

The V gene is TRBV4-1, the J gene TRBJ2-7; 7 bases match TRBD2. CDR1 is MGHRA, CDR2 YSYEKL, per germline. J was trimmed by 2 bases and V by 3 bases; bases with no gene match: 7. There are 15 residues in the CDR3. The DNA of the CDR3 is TGCGCCAGCAGCCACGCGGGGGAAACAACCTACGAGCAGTACTTC. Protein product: CASSHAGETTYEQYF.